Shown below are 7 T cell receptor beta chains from a single sample sequenced in a study of blood T cell repertoires in COVID-19. Sequencing was performed with immunoSEQ multiplex PCR; in TCRdb, only in-frame clones are kept and a portion is missing. The sample holds about 160,000 clones, approximately 90% seen once. Source material: peripheral blood. Receptors originate from a man aged 18 to 30 with COVID-19, enrolled during active disease.

V usage is TRBV9 and J usage is TRBJ2-1; a weak D match, TRBD2 (6 bases). Trimming pared 0 bases from V and 3 bases from J, leaving 13 bases between. This CDR3 spans 16 amino acids. Germline V gene sequence: CDR1 SGDLS, CDR2 YYNGEE. The CDR3 protein is CASSVGAGRSYNEQFF. In nucleotides, the CDR3 is TGTGCCAGCAGCGTAGGGGCGGGGCGAAGCTACAATGAGCAGTTCTTC.

The chain links TRBV3-1 (or the pseudogene TRBV3-2) to TRBJ2-1; D may be TRBD2 (6 bases). V was trimmed by 0 bases and J by 5 bases, leaving 11 bases between them. The germline V gene has CDR1 LGHDT and CDR2 YNNKEL (reference sequence). The CDR3 extends over 15 amino acids. The CDR3 sequence: CASSQDLANNNEQFF. The CDR3 nucleotides read TGTGCCAGCAGCCAAGATCTAGCGAACAACAATGAGCAGTTCTTC.

This rearrangement joins TRBV10-3 to TRBJ2-7; 9 bases map to TRBD2. Germline V gives CDR1 ENHRY, CDR2 SYGVKD. With V trimmed by 8 bases and J by 4 bases, 6 bases remained unmatched. This CDR3 is built from 13 residues. This CDR3 reads CAIGREGWYEQYF. The CDR3 DNA reads as TGTGCCATCGGGCGGGAGGGCTGGTACGAGCAGTACTTC.

The CDR3 coding sequence is TGTGCCAGCAGCCCCTGGCTCTCCACCGCAGAACAGAGACACACTGAAGCTTTCTTT. Protein: CASSPWLSTAEQRHTEAFF. The chain links TRBV28 to TRBJ1-1; D call uncertain. V was clipped by 6 bases and J by 3 bases, with 29 bases between them. The CDR3 has 19 amino acids. The V gene's germline CDR1 is MDHEN and CDR2 SYDVKM.

The J gene is TRBJ2-2, the V gene TRBV2; 10 nucleotides align to TRBD2. V shed 6 bases and J 7 bases; nucleotides not matched to a gene: 8. CDR1 is SNHLY, CDR2 FYNNEI, per germline. The CDR3 is 15 amino acids. CDR3 loop: CASRALAGRGGELFF. CDR3 bases: TGTGCCAGCAGGGCACTAGCGGGAAGGGGCGGGGAGCTGTTTTTT. The full variable domain, with the rest looked up from reference TRBV2 and TRBJ2-2, is EPEVTQTPSHQVTQMGQEVILRCVPISNHLYFYWYRQILGQKVEFLVSFYNNEISEKSEIFDDQFSVERPDGSNFTLKIRSTKLEDSAMYFCASRALAGRGGELFFGEGSRLTVL.

This chain uses TRBV27 with TRBJ1-1, with D perhaps TRBD1 (6 bases). The CDR3 consists of 21 residues. Trimming removed 4 bases at V and 0 bases at J, with 30 bases between. Per germline, CDR1 MNHEY and CDR2 SMNVEV (reference sequence). CDR3: CASSSQKGWAPTGTLNTEAFF. The CDR3 DNA follows: TGTGCCAGCAGTTCACAAAAAGGGTGGGCCCCAACCGGGACATTGAACACTGAAGCTTTCTTT.

This clone was seen more than once but under ten times. This chain connects TRBV19 to TRBJ2-1, with D unresolved. The CDR3 runs 15 residues. Germline CDR1 and CDR2: LNHDA and SQIVND (reference sequence). V lost 1 base, J lost 3 bases, and 10 bases lay in between. The CDR3 nucleotides are TGTGCCAGTAGTATAGGGGTAGCAGTCTACAATGAGCAGTTCTTC. Translated: CASSIGVAVYNEQFF.